The present TCR beta chain was sequenced within a study of blood T cell repertoires in COVID-19. V lost 3 bases to trimming and J lost 6 bases, with 11 bases between them. The CDR3 spans 13 residues. How the authors handled the data: Amplified reference gene primers provided the basis for estimating nucleated cell counts. The repertoire was sequenced with immunoSEQ multiplex PCR; TCRdb's copy has only in-frame clones and lacks some. From that table come the V and J calls and clone size; the DNA was used to work out D and trimming. The sample yields roughly 16,000 clones, 80% to 90% seen once. The TCR sequence derives from a man between 70 and 80 years old in a cohort sampled during active COVID-19. V gene TRBV12-3 or TRBV12-4 combines with J gene TRBJ1-1; possible D gene TRBD1, 6 bases. The sample consisted of peripheral blood. CDR3 sequence reads: CASSFRTDAEAFF. The CDR3 DNA reads as TGTGCCAGCAGTTTTCGGACAGACGCTGAAGCTTTCTTT.